Listed below are T cell receptor beta chains from one sample, sequenced in a study of shared clonotypes between healthy human individuals. Sequenced by immunoSEQ multiplex PCR; TCRdb stores in-frame clones only, minus some. The table has approximately 2.3 million clones, about 92% seen once. Sequencing was performed on naive CD4+ T cells from PBMCs. The receptors were sampled from a man younger than 30 in good health. Some clones in this sample may be carry-over from other donors' samples. The CDR3 runs from the conserved cysteine through the conserved F or W. The D gene is left open where the match is weak. Some rows have no size entry. The others give once, few or many, or a class for an expanded clone.

>14|.|TRBJ1-4|TRBV9|.
CASSVMGGNEKLFF
TGTGCCAGCAGCGTAATGGGAGGCAATGAAAAACTGTTTTTT
>20|.|TRBJ2-5|TRBV28|.
CASSSLRSLQGSRKGETQYF
TGTGCCAGCAGTTCCCTCCGGTCCCTCCAGGGTAGCCGTAAAGGGGAGACCCAGTACTTC
>16|.|TRBJ2-5|TRBV5-1|TRBD1
CASSLFRTGGLETQYF
TGCGCCAGCAGCTTGTTTCGGACAGGGGGCTTGGAGACCCAGTACTTC
>15|.|TRBJ1-3|TRBV21-1|.
CASSKEAHSGNTIYF
TGTGCCAGCAGCAAAGAGGCGCATTCAGGAAACACCATATATTTT
>14|.|TRBJ1-5|TRBV5-1|.
CASSLGQNNQPQHF
TGCGCCAGCAGCTTGGGCCAAAACAATCAGCCCCAGCATTTT
>16|once|TRBJ2-1|TRBV7-9|TRBD2
CASSPGSGAPLSEQFF
TGTGCCAGCAGCCCAGGTAGCGGGGCCCCGTTAAGTGAGCAGTTCTTC
>14|.|TRBJ1-1|TRBV28|TRBD1
CASREGQDHTEAFF
TGTGCCAGCAGGGAGGGACAGGATCACACTGAAGCTTTCTTT
>15|.|TRBJ1-2|TRBV6-6|TRBD1
CASSYPDRGGYGYTF
TGTGCCAGCAGTTACCCGGACAGGGGGGGCTATGGCTACACCTTC
>14|once|TRBJ2-1|TRBV5-1|TRBD2
CASKRLAGYNEQFF
TGCGCCAGCAAAAGACTAGCGGGATACAATGAGCAGTTCTTC
>16|.|TRBJ2-2|TRBV5-4|.
CASSFYARVGSGELFF
TGTGCCAGCAGCTTTTATGCCAGGGTGGGGTCCGGGGAGCTGTTTTTT
>16|once|TRBJ2-3|TRBV5-1|.
CASSPRPGSGTDTQYF
TGCGCCAGCAGCCCCCGTCCGGGTAGTGGCACAGATACGCAGTATTTT
>14|.|TRBJ2-1|TRBV27|.
CASRPGNSYNEQFF
TGTGCCAGCCGGCCAGGGAACTCCTACAATGAGCAGTTCTTC
>12|.|TRBJ1-1|TRBV28|.
CASTSRALGAFF
TGTGCCAGCACCTCGAGGGCCCTGGGAGCTTTCTTT
>14|.|TRBJ1-1|TRBV11-2|.
CASSRQTGNTEAFF
TGTGCCAGCAGTAGACAGACAGGGAACACTGAAGCTTTCTTT
>16|.|TRBJ2-2|TRBV4-1|TRBD1
CASSQDRVYRTGELFF
TGCGCCAGCAGCCAGGACAGGGTCTACCGCACCGGGGAGCTGTTTTTT
>16|.|TRBJ2-2|TRBV27|TRBD2
CASLKRAGDDTGELFF
TGTGCCAGCCTCAAAAGAGCGGGAGATGACACCGGGGAGCTGTTTTTT
>16|.|TRBJ2-7|TRBV11-2|TRBD2
CASSENSGRGGSKQYF
TGTGCCAGCAGCGAAAATAGCGGGAGGGGGGGAAGTAAACAGTACTTC
>15|.|TRBJ2-2|TRBV7-9|.
CASSRVGLFTGELFF
TGTGCCAGCAGCCGCGTGGGGCTTTTCACCGGGGAGCTGTTTTTT
>11|.|TRBJ1-2|TRBV29-1|.
CSATMGYGYTF
TGCAGCGCTACAATGGGATATGGCTACACCTTC
>17|.|TRBJ2-7|TRBV5-1|.
CASSLGGGTKTMYEQYF
TGCGCCAGCAGCTTGGGTGGGGGCACTAAGACAATGTACGAGCAGTACTTC
>16|.|TRBJ2-3|TRBV29-1|.
CSVEGGNRPSTDTQYF
TGCAGCGTTGAGGGCGGGAACAGACCGAGCACAGATACGCAGTATTTT
>16|.|TRBJ2-2|TRBV5-4|.
CASSFWGSLNTGELFF
TGTGCCAGCAGCTTCTGGGGTTCACTCAACACCGGGGAGCTGTTTTTT
>16|.|TRBJ2-5|TRBV10-1|TRBD2
CASSEPRLAGPETQYF
TGCGCCAGCAGTGAGCCGCGGTTAGCGGGACCAGAGACCCAGTACTTC
>16|.|TRBJ1-1|TRBV28|TRBD1
CAASLPGQIMNTEAFF
TGTGCCGCCTCTCTCCCGGGACAGATAATGAACACTGAAGCTTTCTTT
>13|.|TRBJ1-2|TRBV11-2|.
CASSPTQNYGYTF
TGTGCCAGCAGCCCGACACAGAACTATGGCTACACCTTC
>15|.|TRBJ2-3|TRBV5-6|.
CASSMDGRHADTQYF
TGTGCCAGCAGCATGGACGGCCGGCACGCAGATACGCAGTATTTT
>16|.|TRBJ1-3|TRBV18|.
CASSPLDSSSGNTIYF
TGTGCCAGCTCACCCTTGGACAGTTCCTCTGGAAACACCATATATTTT